This T cell receptor (beta chain) came from a study of cytomegalovirus exposure and HLA in healthy donors. Both 60 Vbeta primers and 13 Jbeta primers went into the PCR. Produced via immunoSEQ multiplex PCR; TCRdb's table is partial and in-frame only. The sample holds 120,000 or so clones, about 74% seen once. Healthy bone marrow donors supplied every sample. The length of the CDR3 is 15 residues. Germline assignment: CDR1 SQVTM and CDR2 ANQGSEA. The V and J ends lost 3 bases and 9 bases, in that order; junction bases with no gene match: 13. Sequencing input: PBMCs. This TCR derives from a young man in good health and CMV-seronegative. This sequence joins TRBV29-1 and TRBJ2-1; 8 bases align to TRBD2. Here the CDR3 reads CSVDIALAGRGEQFF. The CDR3 DNA reads TGCAGCGTTGATATCGCCCTAGCGGGTAGGGGTGAGCAGTTCTTC.